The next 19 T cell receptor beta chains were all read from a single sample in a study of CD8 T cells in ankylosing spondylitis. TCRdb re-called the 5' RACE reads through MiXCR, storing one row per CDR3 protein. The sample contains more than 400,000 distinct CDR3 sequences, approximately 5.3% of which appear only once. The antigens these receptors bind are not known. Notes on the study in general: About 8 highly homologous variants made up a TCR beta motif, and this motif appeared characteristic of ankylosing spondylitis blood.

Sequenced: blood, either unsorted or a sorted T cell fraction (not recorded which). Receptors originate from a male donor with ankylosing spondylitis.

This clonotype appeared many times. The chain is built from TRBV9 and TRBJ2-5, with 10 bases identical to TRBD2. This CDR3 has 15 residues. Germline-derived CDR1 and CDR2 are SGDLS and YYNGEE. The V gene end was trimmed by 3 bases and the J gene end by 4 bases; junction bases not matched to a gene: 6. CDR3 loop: CASSETSGAGETQYF. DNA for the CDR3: TGTGCCAGCAGCGAAACTAGCGGGGCTGGAGAGACCCAGTACTTC.

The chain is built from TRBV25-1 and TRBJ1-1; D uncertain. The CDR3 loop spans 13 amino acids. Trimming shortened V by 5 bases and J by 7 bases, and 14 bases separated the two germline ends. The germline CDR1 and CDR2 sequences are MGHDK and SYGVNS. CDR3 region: CASSPWDGLEAFF. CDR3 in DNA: TGTGCCAGCAGTCCCTGGGATGGGCTTGAAGCTTTCTTT.

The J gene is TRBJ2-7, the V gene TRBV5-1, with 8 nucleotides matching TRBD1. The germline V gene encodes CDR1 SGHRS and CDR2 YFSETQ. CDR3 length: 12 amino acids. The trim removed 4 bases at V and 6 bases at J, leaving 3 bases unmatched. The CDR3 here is CASSTDRGEQYF. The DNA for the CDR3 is TGCGCCAGCAGCACAGACAGGGGCGAGCAGTACTTC.

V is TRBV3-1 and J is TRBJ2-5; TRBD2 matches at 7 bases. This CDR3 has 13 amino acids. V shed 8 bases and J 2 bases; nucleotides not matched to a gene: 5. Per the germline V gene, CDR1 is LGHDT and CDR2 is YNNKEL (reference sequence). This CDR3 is CASGRARQETQYF. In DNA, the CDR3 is TGTGCCAGCGGGAGGGCTAGACAAGAGACCCAGTACTTC.

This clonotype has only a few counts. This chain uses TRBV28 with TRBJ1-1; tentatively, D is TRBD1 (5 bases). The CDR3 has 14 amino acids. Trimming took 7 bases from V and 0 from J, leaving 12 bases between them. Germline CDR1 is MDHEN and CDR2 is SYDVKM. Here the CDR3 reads CASITGTMNTEAFF. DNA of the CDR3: TGTGCCAGCATCACCGGGACTATGAACACTGAAGCTTTCTTT.

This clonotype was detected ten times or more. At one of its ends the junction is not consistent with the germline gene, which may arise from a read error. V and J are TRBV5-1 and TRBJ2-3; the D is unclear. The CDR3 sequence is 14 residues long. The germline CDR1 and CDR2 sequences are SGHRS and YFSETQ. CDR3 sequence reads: CASSLVGSRDTQYF. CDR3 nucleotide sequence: TGCGCCAGCAGCCTGGTAGGTAGCAGAGATACGCAGTATTTT.

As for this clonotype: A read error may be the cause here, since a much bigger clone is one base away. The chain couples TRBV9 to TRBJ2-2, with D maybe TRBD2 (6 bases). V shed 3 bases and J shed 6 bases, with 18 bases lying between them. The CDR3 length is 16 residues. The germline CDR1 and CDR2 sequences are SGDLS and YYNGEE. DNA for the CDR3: TGTGCCAGCAGCGCCCGACTATCCGGGGACTCCGGGGAGCTGTTTTTT. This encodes CASSARLSGDSGELFF.

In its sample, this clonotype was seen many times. The CDR3 loop reads CSARMGGAFVGQPQHF. CDR3 DNA: TGCAGTGCTAGAATGGGGGGCGCTTTTGTCGGTCAGCCCCAGCATTTT. The chain is built from TRBV20-1 and TRBJ1-5, with a possible D match to TRBD1 (6 bases). Germline loops: CDR1 DFQATT, CDR2 SNEGSKA (reference sequence). CDR3 length equals 16 residues. Between the trimmed V and J ends, which lost 2 bases and 6 bases, there was a span of 20 bases.

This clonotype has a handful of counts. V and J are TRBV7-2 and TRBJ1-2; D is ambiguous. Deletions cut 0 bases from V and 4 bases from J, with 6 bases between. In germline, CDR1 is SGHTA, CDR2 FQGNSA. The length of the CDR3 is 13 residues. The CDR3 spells CASSLAIFYGYTF. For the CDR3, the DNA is TGTGCCAGCAGCTTAGCGATATTCTATGGCTACACCTTC.

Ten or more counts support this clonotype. The CDR3: CSARDPQVSYTEAFF. CDR3 sequence (DNA): TGCAGTGCTAGAGATCCCCAGGTTTCTTACACTGAAGCTTTCTTT. V gene TRBV20-1 combines with J gene TRBJ1-1; D remains unclear. CDR3 size: 15 residues. Germline CDR1 reads DFQATT; CDR2 reads SNEGSKA (reference sequence). Trimming removed 0 bases from V and 3 bases from J, with 14 bases in between.

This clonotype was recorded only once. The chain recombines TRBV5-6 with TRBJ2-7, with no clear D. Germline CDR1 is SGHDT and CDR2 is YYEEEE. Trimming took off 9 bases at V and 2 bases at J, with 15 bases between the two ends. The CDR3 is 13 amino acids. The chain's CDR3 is CAMSPGPPYEQYF. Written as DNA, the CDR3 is TGTGCCATGAGCCCTGGGCCCCCCTACGAGCAGTACTTC. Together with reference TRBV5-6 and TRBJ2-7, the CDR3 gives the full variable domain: DAGVTQSPTHLIKTRGQQVTLRCSPKSGHDTVSWYQQALGQGPQFIFQYYEEEERQRGNFPDRFSGHQFPNYSSELNVNALLLGDSALYLCAMSPGPPYEQYFGPGTRLTVT.

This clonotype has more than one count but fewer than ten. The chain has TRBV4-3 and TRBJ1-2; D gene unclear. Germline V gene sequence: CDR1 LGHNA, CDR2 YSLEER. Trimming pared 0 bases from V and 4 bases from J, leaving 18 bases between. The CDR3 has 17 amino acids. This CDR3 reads CASSQDRRVIMTYGYTF. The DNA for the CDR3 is TGCGCCAGCAGCCAAGATCGGCGGGTCATTATGACCTATGGCTACACCTTC.

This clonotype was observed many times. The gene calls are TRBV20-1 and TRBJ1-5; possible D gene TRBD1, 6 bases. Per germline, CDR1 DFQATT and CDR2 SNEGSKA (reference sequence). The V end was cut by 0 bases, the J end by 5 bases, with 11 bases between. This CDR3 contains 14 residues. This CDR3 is CSARDMTGHQPQHF. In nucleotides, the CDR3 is TGCAGTGCTAGAGATATGACAGGTCATCAGCCCCAGCATTTT.

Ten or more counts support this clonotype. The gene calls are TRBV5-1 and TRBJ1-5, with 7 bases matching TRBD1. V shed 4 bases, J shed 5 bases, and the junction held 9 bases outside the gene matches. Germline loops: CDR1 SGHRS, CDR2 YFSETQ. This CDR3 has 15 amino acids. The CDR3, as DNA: TGCGCCAGCAGCCTTGGCGACCAGGGGGATCAGCCCCAGCATTTT. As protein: CASSLGDQGDQPQHF.

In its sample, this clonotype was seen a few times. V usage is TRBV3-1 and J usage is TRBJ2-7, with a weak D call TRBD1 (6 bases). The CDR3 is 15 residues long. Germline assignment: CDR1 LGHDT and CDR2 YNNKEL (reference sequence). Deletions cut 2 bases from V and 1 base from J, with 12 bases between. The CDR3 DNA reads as TGTGCCAGCAGCCAAACGCCTGGACAGTCCTACGAGCAGTACTTC. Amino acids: CASSQTPGQSYEQYF.

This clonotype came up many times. CDR3 sequence (DNA): TGTGCCAGCAGCTCCGATGGGGGGCGCCCCGGCACTGAAGCTTTCTTT. Translating gives CASSSDGGRPGTEAFF. The V and J genes are TRBV7-9 and TRBJ1-1, with D possibly being TRBD1 (6 bases). Trimming stripped 4 bases from V and 4 bases from J, with 19 bases between. This CDR3 has 16 amino acids. Germline V CDR1 and CDR2: SEHNR, FQNEAQ (reference sequence).

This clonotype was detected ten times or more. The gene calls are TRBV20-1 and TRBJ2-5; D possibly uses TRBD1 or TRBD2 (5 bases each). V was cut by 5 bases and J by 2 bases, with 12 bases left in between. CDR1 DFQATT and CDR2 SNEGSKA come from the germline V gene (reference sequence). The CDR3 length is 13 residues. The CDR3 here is CSAFRDVQETQYF. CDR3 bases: TGCAGTGCTTTTCGGGACGTACAAGAGACCCAGTACTTC.

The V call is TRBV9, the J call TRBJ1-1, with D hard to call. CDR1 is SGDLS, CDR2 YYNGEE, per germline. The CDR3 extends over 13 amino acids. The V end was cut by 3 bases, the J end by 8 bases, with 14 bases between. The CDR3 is CASSGDYGLEAFF. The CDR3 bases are TGTGCCAGCAGCGGAGACTATGGCTTGGAAGCTTTCTTT.

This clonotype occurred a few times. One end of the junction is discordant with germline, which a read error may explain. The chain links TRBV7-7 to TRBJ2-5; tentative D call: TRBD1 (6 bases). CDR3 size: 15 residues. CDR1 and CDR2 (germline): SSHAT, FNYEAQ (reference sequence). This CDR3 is CASSLTGTAEETQYF. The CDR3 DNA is TGTGCTAGCAGCTTGACAGGAACCGCAGAAGAGACCCAGTACTTC. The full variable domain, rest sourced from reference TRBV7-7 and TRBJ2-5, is GAGVSQSPRYKVTKRGQDVTLRCDPISSHATLYWYQQALGQGPEFLTYFNYEAQPDKSGLPSDRFSAERPEGSISTLTIQRTEQRDSAMYRCASSLTGTAEETQYFGPGTRLLVL.